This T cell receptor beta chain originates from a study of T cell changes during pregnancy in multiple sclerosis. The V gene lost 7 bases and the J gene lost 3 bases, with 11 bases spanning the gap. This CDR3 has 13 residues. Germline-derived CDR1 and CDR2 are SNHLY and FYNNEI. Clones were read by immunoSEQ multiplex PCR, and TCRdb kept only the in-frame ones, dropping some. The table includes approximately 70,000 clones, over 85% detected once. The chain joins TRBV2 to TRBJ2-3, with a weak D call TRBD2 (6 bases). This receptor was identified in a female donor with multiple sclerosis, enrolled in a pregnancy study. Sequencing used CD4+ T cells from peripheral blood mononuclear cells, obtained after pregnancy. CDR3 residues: CASTDGGTDTQYF. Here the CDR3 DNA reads TGTGCCAGCACCGACGGGGGTACAGATACGCAGTATTTT.